This TCR beta chain was retrieved from a study of shared clonotypes between healthy human individuals. Study-wide results and limits: In contrast to clonotypes shared by all four donors, non-shared clonotypes had lower generation probabilities. Larger estimated richness was generally seen in naive subsets than in memory subsets. Expectations were that clonotype sharing among donors would be affected by sequencing depth.

Some clones are missing from TCRdb's copy, which holds only in-frame ones; the method was immunoSEQ multiplex PCR. Here the sample spans 2 million to 2.5 million clones, around 95% being singletons. The V and J ends lost 6 bases and 10 bases, in that order; junction bases with no gene match: 8. The CDR3 covers 14 residues. CDR1 is ENHRY and CDR2 is SYGVKD in the germline V gene. This clone has more than one count but fewer than ten. The antigen is undetermined. The sample taken for sequencing was naive CD4+ T cells sorted from blood. Subset reported: CD45RA+ positively selected. The clonotype originates from a man aged 18 to 35 in good health. V is TRBV10-3 and J is TRBJ1-6, with 8 bases matching TRBD1. DNA for the CDR3: TGTGCCATCAGCAGACAGGGGAAGGACTCACCCCTCCACTTT. This sequence encodes CAISRQGKDSPLHF.